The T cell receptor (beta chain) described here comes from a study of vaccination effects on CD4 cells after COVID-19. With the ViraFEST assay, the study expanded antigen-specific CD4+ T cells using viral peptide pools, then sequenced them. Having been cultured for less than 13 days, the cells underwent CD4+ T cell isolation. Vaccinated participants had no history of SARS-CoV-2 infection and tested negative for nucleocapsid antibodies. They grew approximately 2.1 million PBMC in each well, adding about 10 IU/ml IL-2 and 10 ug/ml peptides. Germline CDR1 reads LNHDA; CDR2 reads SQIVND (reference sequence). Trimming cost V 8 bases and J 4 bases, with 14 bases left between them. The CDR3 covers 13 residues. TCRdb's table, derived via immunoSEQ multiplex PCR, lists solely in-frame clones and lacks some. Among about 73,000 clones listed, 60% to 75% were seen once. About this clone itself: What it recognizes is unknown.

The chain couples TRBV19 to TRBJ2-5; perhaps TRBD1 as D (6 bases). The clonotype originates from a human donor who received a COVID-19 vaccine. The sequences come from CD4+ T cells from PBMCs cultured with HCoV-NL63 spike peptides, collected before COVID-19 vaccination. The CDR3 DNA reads TGTGCCAGTCGTCCAGGGGTTCGAGAGACCCAGTACTTC. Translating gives CASRPGVRETQYF.